Below are 28 T cell receptor beta chains sequenced from a single sample in a study of blood T cell repertoires in COVID-19. Profiled with immunoSEQ multiplex PCR; TCRdb holds only in-frame clones, not every one. Of about 240,000 clones in the sample, about 83% were seen once. Material: peripheral blood. The receptors shown here come from a human donor in a cohort sampled during active COVID-19.

The V gene is TRBV9, the J gene TRBJ2-7; 10 positions agree with TRBD1. Germline V lookup: CDR1 SGDLS, CDR2 YYNGEE. CDR3 length equals 16 residues. The V gene end was trimmed by 4 bases and the J gene end by 0 bases; junction bases not matched to a gene: 7. This CDR3 is CASSPRGDRGSYEQYF. The CDR3 coding sequence is TGTGCCAGCAGCCCGAGGGGGGACAGGGGCTCCTACGAGCAGTACTTC.

V and J are TRBV11-2 and TRBJ1-3, with 10 bases that match TRBD1. Germline lookup yields CDR1 SGHAT and CDR2 FQNNGV. The length of the CDR3 is 16 residues. Trimming took 4 bases from V and 2 from J; bases not matched to a gene: 5. CDR3 sequence reads: CASSSLGQGAGNTIYF. In DNA, the CDR3 is TGTGCCAGCAGCTCTCTCGGACAGGGGGCTGGAAACACCATATATTTT.

The J gene is TRBJ2-5, the V gene TRBV20-1; TRBD2 matches 8 bases. The CDR3 is 11 residues long. Germline V CDR1 and CDR2: DFQATT, SNEGSKA (reference sequence). V lost 8 bases to trimming and J lost 4 bases; unmatched junction nucleotides: 3. This CDR3 reads CSSGRLETQYF. For the CDR3, the DNA is TGCAGTAGCGGGAGATTAGAGACCCAGTACTTC.

J is TRBJ2-2 and V is TRBV14; D call uncertain. Trimming stripped 1 base from V and 1 base from J, with 10 bases between. Germline CDR1 SGHDN, CDR2 FVKESK. This CDR3 region has 16 residues. The CDR3 DNA is TGTGCCAGCAGCCAAGGTTCCAGTTGGAACACCGGGGAGCTGTTTTTT. Protein product: CASSQGSSWNTGELFF. The complete variable domain, with remaining parts taken from reference TRBV14 and TRBJ2-2, reads EAGVTQFPSHSVIEKGQTVTLRCDPISGHDNLYWYRRVMGKEIKFLLHFVKESKQDESGMPNNRFLAERTGGTYSTLKVQPAELEDSGVYFCASSQGSSWNTGELFFGEGSRLTVL.

This sequence joins TRBV30 and TRBJ1-3; D not certain. V was cut by 1 base and J by 4 bases, with 14 bases left in between. This CDR3 is 15 amino acids long. Germline assignment: CDR1 GTSNPN and CDR2 SVGIG (reference sequence). CDR3 coding DNA: TGTGCCTGGAGTGCACTAATCGAGATCGGAAACACCATATATTTT. This translates into CAWSALIEIGNTIYF.

This sequence joins TRBV10-3 and TRBJ2-3, with 10 nucleotides matching TRBD1. Germline values: CDR1 ENHRY, CDR2 SYGVKD. Germline trimming cut 6 bases from V and 5 bases from J; bases unmatched to any gene: 5. The CDR3 is 14 amino acids. The CDR3 DNA is TGTGCCATCAGGGCGACAGGGGGCCGAGATACGCAGTATTTT. This codes for CAIRATGGRDTQYF.

The chain carries TRBV19 and TRBJ2-2; D may be TRBD2 (6 bases). Germline CDR1 and CDR2: LNHDA and SQIVND (reference sequence). This CDR3 region has 17 residues. The V end was cut by 10 bases, the J end by 4 bases, with 25 bases between. The CDR3: CATPKPPTSSFTGELFF. CDR3 coding DNA: TGTGCCACCCCCAAGCCCCCCACTAGCTCCTTCACCGGGGAGCTGTTTTTT.

The CDR3 DNA reads TGTGCCAGCAGCCTACCCGGGACAGGGTTTGAGCAGTACTTC. Its protein product is CASSLPGTGFEQYF. The chain carries TRBV7-9 and TRBJ2-7; 9 bases line up with TRBD1. V shed 5 bases and J 7 bases; nucleotides not matched to a gene: 9. The CDR3 is 14 residues long. The germline CDR1 and CDR2 sequences are SEHNR and FQNEAQ (reference sequence).

The chain is built from TRBV3-1 (or the pseudogene TRBV3-2) and TRBJ1-6; tentatively, D is TRBD1 (5 bases). Trimming removed 2 bases from V and 7 bases from J, with 18 bases in between. The germline V gene has CDR1 LGHDT and CDR2 YNNKEL (reference sequence). This CDR3 region has 17 residues. Here the CDR3 reads CASSQQHQGSENSPLHF. As DNA, the CDR3 is TGTGCCAGCAGCCAACAGCACCAGGGTTCTGAAAATTCACCCCTCCACTTT.

Turning to this clone: The same CDR3 is also encoded by other DNA sequences in this sample. The chain links TRBV6-5 to TRBJ2-7; 8 bases line up with TRBD1. The length of the CDR3 is 14 residues. CDR1 is MNHEY, CDR2 SVGAGI, per germline. J was trimmed by 0 bases and V by 8 bases; bases with no gene match: 6. The CDR3 loop is CASSRTGSSYEQYF. The DNA of the CDR3 is TGTGCCAGCTCGAGGACAGGGTCCTCCTACGAGCAGTACTTC.

This chain joins TRBV14 and TRBJ2-1, with 10 positions matching TRBD1. The CDR3 has 17 amino acids. Germline-derived CDR1 and CDR2 are SGHDN and FVKESK. J gave up 3 bases and V 4 bases, and 9 bases lay outside the gene matches. Here the CDR3 reads CASSPPSGTGVYNEQFF. CDR3 sequence (DNA): TGTGCCAGCAGCCCCCCATCCGGGACAGGGGTCTACAATGAGCAGTTCTTC.

The chain carries TRBV10-3 and TRBJ2-1, with 7 bases identical to TRBD2. Germline CDR1 reads ENHRY; CDR2 reads SYGVKD. With 3 bases clipped from V and 7 bases from J, the junction kept 6 bases outside the gene matches. The CDR3 is 14 amino acids. The CDR3 region has the DNA TGTGCCATCAGTGATTTATTGGGGGGGAATGAGCAGTTCTTC. Its translation: CAISDLLGGNEQFF.

This CDR3 reads CASSHYSGTGELFF. CDR3 coding DNA: TGTGCCAGCAGCCACTATAGTGGTACCGGGGAGCTGTTTTTT. The rearrangement links TRBV14 to TRBJ2-2; D unresolved. This CDR3 has 14 amino acids. Looked up from germline, CDR1 is SGHDN and CDR2 is FVKESK. Trimming took 3 bases from V and 5 from J, leaving 10 bases between them.

The rearrangement uses TRBV5-1 and TRBJ2-7; maybe TRBD1 (5 bases). Germline CDR1 and CDR2: SGHRS and YFSETQ. V was pared by 4 bases and J by 1 base, with 12 bases between. The CDR3 covers 14 residues. The CDR3 DNA is TGCGCCAGCAGCCAAACAGGTCAATCCTACGAGCAGTACTTC. Its protein is CASSQTGQSYEQYF.

This clone came up once. The gene calls are TRBV7-9 and TRBJ2-1, with D perhaps TRBD2 (6 bases). V was cut by 7 bases and J by 7 bases, with 17 bases left in between. This CDR3 region has 14 residues. The germline V gene encodes CDR1 SEHNR and CDR2 FQNEAQ (reference sequence). CDR3 region: CASTEAGSTNEQFF. As DNA, the CDR3 is TGTGCCAGCACGGAGGCGGGATCCACAAATGAGCAGTTCTTC.

The rearrangement links TRBV30 to TRBJ1-2, with D tentatively TRBD1 (6 bases). The CDR3 is made up of 14 amino acids. Between the trimmed V and J ends, which lost 0 bases and 2 bases, there was a span of 10 bases. The germline CDR1 and CDR2 sequences are GTSNPN and SVGIG (reference sequence). CDR3 nucleotide sequence: TGTGCCTGGAGTGTACAGGGAACAAACTATGGCTACACCTTC. Translated, it gives CAWSVQGTNYGYTF.

The J gene is TRBJ2-2, the V gene TRBV5-1, with TRBD2 matching over 10 bases. V shed 0 bases and J 4 bases; nucleotides not matched to a gene: 12. CDR3 size: 19 residues. Germline CDR1 SGHRS, CDR2 YFSETQ. CDR3 nucleotides: TGCGCCAGCAGCTTGGCCACTCTAGCGGGAGAAATCAGCACCGGGGAGCTGTTTTTT. Encoded protein: CASSLATLAGEISTGELFF. Full variable domain (outside the CDR3, taken from reference TRBV5-1 and TRBJ2-2): KAGVTQTPRYLIKTRGQQVTLSCSPISGHRSVSWYQQTPGQGLQFLFEYFSETQRNKGNFPGRFSGRQFSNSRSEMNVSTLELGDSALYLCASSLATLAGEISTGELFFGEGSRLTVL.

The chain has TRBV11-2 and TRBJ2-7; TRBD1 aligns across 11 bases. The trim removed 8 bases at V and 3 bases at J, leaving 9 bases unmatched. The CDR3 has 15 amino acids. Germline CDR1 and CDR2: SGHAT and FQNNGV. This chain's CDR3 is CASGSSDRGHYEQYF. CDR3 nucleotide sequence: TGTGCCAGCGGCTCCTCGGACAGGGGGCACTACGAGCAGTACTTC.

This chain connects TRBV21-1 to TRBJ2-5; the D call TRBD2 from the table was never checked on the DNA. TRBV21-1 is reported as a pseudogene. The CDR3 runs 15 residues. CDR3 sequence (DNA): TGTGCCAGCAGCAAAACCCCCGGGGGACAAGAGACCCAGTACTTC. As protein: CASSKTPGGQETQYF.

J is TRBJ2-5 and V is TRBV7-8, with D perhaps matching TRBD1 (5 bases). Trimming took 5 bases from V and 5 from J, leaving 15 bases between them. The CDR3 runs to 14 residues. Germline assignment: CDR1 SGHVS and CDR2 FQNEAQ. In DNA form, the CDR3 reads TGTGCCAGCAGCCCTGGCCTACAGGTCGAGACCCAGTACTTC. It translates to CASSPGLQVETQYF.

This clone was picked up a small number of times. The CDR3 sequence is CASSLTSGIFEQFF. The CDR3 nucleotides read TGTGCCAGTAGTCTAACTAGCGGGATTTTTGAGCAGTTCTTC. The chain is built from TRBV19 and TRBJ2-1; 10 bases map to TRBD2. The germline V gene encodes CDR1 LNHDA and CDR2 SQIVND (reference sequence). This CDR3 has 14 amino acids. The V segment lost 5 bases and the J segment 9 bases; nucleotides outside the gene matches: 7.

CDR3 residues: CASSRVTGGDTEAFF. CDR3 nucleotide sequence: TGTGCCAGCAGTCGGGTTACAGGGGGGGACACTGAAGCTTTCTTT. The chain has TRBV28 and TRBJ1-1, with 8 bases fitting TRBD1. The CDR3 loop spans 15 amino acids. Germline lookup yields CDR1 MDHEN and CDR2 SYDVKM. Germline trimming cut 5 bases from V and 3 bases from J; bases unmatched to any gene: 8. Full variable domain (remainder filled in from reference TRBV28 and TRBJ1-1): DVKVTQSSRYLVKRTGEKVFLECVQDMDHENMFWYRQDPGLGLRLIYFSYDVKMKEKGDIPEGYSVSREKKERFSLILESASTNQTSMYLCASSRVTGGDTEAFFGQGTRLTVV.

The chain carries TRBV18 and TRBJ2-5; 8 nucleotides agree with TRBD1. The CDR3 totals 14 residues. Germline trimming cut 5 bases from V and 2 bases from J; bases unmatched to any gene: 4. CDR1 and CDR2 (germline): KGHSH, LQKENI. The CDR3 spells CASSGGTGQETQYF. In DNA form, the CDR3 reads TGTGCCAGCTCAGGGGGGACAGGACAAGAGACCCAGTACTTC.

J is TRBJ2-1 and V is TRBV5-1, with 7 bases lining up with TRBD1. Germline V gives CDR1 SGHRS, CDR2 YFSETQ. CDR3 length: 15 residues. V lost 4 bases, J lost 8 bases, and 12 bases stayed unmatched. The CDR3 protein is CASSRQRGRTDEQFF. The CDR3 DNA reads TGCGCCAGCAGCCGACAAAGGGGGCGCACGGATGAGCAGTTCTTC.

The chain joins TRBV9 to TRBJ2-5; D is ambiguous. The V and J ends lost 4 bases and 1 base respectively, with 11 bases between them. Germline CDR1 SGDLS, CDR2 YYNGEE. The CDR3 has 14 amino acids. CDR3 bases: TGTGCCAGCAGCCCCCGGCGGATCCAAGAGACCCAGTACTTC. Encoded protein: CASSPRRIQETQYF.

The rearrangement joins TRBV28 to TRBJ2-3, with 8 bases aligning to TRBD2. This CDR3 comprises 14 residues. Per the germline V gene, CDR1 is MDHEN and CDR2 is SYDVKM. With 5 bases clipped from V and 5 bases from J, the junction kept 6 bases outside the gene matches. In DNA, the CDR3 is TGTGCCAGCAGTGCGGGGGGCCTCAGAGATACGCAGTATTTT. It encodes CASSAGGLRDTQYF.

This sequence joins TRBV28 and TRBJ2-3; D not resolved. The ends were cut back, 1 base at V and 2 bases at J, with 13 bases in the middle. The CDR3 runs to 16 residues. The germline V gene has CDR1 MDHEN and CDR2 SYDVKM. CDR3 loop: CASSLSGQAFTDTQYF. The CDR3 DNA reads TGTGCCAGCAGTTTATCAGGTCAGGCCTTCACAGATACGCAGTATTTT.

In regard to this clone: This CDR3 is also generated by other DNA sequences in the sample. The genes are TRBV12-3 or TRBV12-4 and TRBJ2-2; no clear D. V shed 4 bases and J shed 2 bases, with 5 bases lying between them. The CDR3 has 13 residues. The CDR3 loop is CASSSSNTGELFF. As DNA, the CDR3 is TGTGCCAGCAGTTCTTCTAACACCGGGGAGCTGTTTTTT.